These 8 T cell receptor beta chains originate from one sample sequenced in a study of T-cell reconstitution after alpha-beta-depleted transplantation in children. Unique molecular identifiers were built into the TCRbeta library. TCRdb processed the PCR reads anew with MiXCR; each CDR3 protein has one entry. The repertoire holds around 270,000 distinct CDR3 sequences, with roughly 7.8% as singletons. Notes on the study in general: T-cell numbers and diversity, one year after transplant, stemmed largely from T cells that were newly produced.

The antigens these receptors bind are not known. The sequencing here drew on peripheral blood, taken 360 days after TCRalphabeta/CD19-depleted stem cell transplant. Every receptor here comes from a female patient aged 2 to 10 who had a stem cell transplant for Fanconi anemia, so the T cells may come from the graft donor.

This clonotype was observed many times. The genes are TRBV5-6 and TRBJ2-3, with D possibly matching TRBD2 (5 bases). The CDR3 covers 13 residues. Germline-derived CDR1 and CDR2 are SGHDT and YYEEEE. V lost 4 bases and J lost 6, with 12 bases in between. In DNA, the CDR3 is TGTGCCAGCAGCCGGGGTTTCCGGGATACGCAGTATTTT. Encoded protein: CASSRGFRDTQYF.

V and J are TRBV5-1 and TRBJ2-2, with a possible D match to TRBD1 (5 bases). This CDR3 comprises 17 residues. V dropped 2 bases and J dropped 0 bases, with 14 bases sitting between them. The germline V gene encodes CDR1 SGHRS and CDR2 YFSETQ. For the CDR3, the DNA is TGCGCCAGCAGCTTCCCTCGACAGAGCGCGAACACCGGGGAGCTGTTTTTT. This translates into CASSFPRQSANTGELFF.

J is TRBJ1-1 and V is TRBV18; D possibly corresponds to TRBD1 (6 bases). The V end lost 2 bases, the J end lost 5 bases, and 9 bases lay between the germline ends. Germline assignment: CDR1 KGHSH and CDR2 LQKENI. This CDR3 spans 13 amino acids. The CDR3 nucleotides are TGTGCCAGCTCACCAACAGGGATGACTGAAGCTTTCTTT. Translated, it gives CASSPTGMTEAFF.

The CDR3 DNA is TGTGCCAGCAGCCAAGAGATAGTCGGACAGGGGGCAAAAGATACGCAGTATTTT. Translation gives CASSQEIVGQGAKDTQYF. The chain couples TRBV4-2 to TRBJ2-3, with TRBD1 identical over 11 bases. CDR3 length: 18 residues. Germline V gene sequence: CDR1 LGHNA, CDR2 YNFKEQ. With V trimmed by 0 bases and J by 5 bases, 10 bases remained unmatched.

This clonotype was detected only a few times. The chain carries TRBV5-1 and TRBJ1-2; D possibly corresponds to TRBD1 (5 bases). Germline V gene sequence: CDR1 SGHRS, CDR2 YFSETQ. Trimming pared 0 bases from V and 8 bases from J, leaving 20 bases between. This CDR3 contains 16 residues. The CDR3 nucleotides read TGCGCCAGCAGCTTGGATCTTCGGGGCGGCGGAGGAGGCTACACCTTC. Protein sequence: CASSLDLRGGGGGYTF.

This clonotype was counted a few times. The genes are TRBV11-2 and TRBJ2-7, with a weak D call TRBD2 (7 bases). The ends were cut back, 6 bases at V and 3 bases at J, with 18 bases in the middle. Looked up from germline, CDR1 is SGHAT and CDR2 is FQNNGV. The CDR3 loop spans 15 amino acids. The CDR3 DNA reads as TGTGCCAGCAGAGGGGGGGATACAGGGATCTACGAGCAGTACTTC. This encodes CASRGGDTGIYEQYF. The full variable domain, in which reference TRBV11-2 and TRBJ2-7 provide the parts outside the CDR3, is EAGVAQSPRYKIIEKRQSVAFWCNPISGHATLYWYQQILGQGPKLLIQFQNNGVVDDSQLPKDRFSAERLKGVDSTLKIQPAKLEDSAVYLCASRGGDTGIYEQYFGPGTRLTVT.

Many counts were recorded for this clonotype. The chain uses TRBV4-3 and TRBJ2-4; tentatively, D is TRBD1 (5 bases). This CDR3 region has 14 residues. Germline V gene data show CDR1 as LGHNA and CDR2 as YSLEER. V was pared by 0 bases and J by 6 bases, with 9 bases between. As DNA, the CDR3 is TGCGCCAGCAGCCAAGATCTAAGGGGAAACATTCAGTACTTC. Amino acids: CASSQDLRGNIQYF.

At least ten counts were recorded for this clonotype. The chain recombines TRBV5-5 with TRBJ1-1; D gene unclear. V was clipped by 0 bases and J by 7 bases, with 7 bases between them. Germline V lookup: CDR1 SGHKS, CDR2 YYEKEE (reference sequence). This CDR3 has 12 amino acids. CDR3 DNA: TGTGCCAGCAGCTTGGGCGGTTTTGAAGCTTTCTTT. Protein: CASSLGGFEAFF.